This TCR beta chain was found in a study of shared clonotypes between healthy human individuals. Clones were sequenced by immunoSEQ multiplex PCR, and TCRdb holds only the in-frame ones, with some missing. The sample carries about 1 million clones, more than 60% recorded once. The specimen sequenced was memory CD4+ T cells sorted from blood. Stated subset: CD45RA-negative fraction. This TCR derives from a man between 18 and 29 years old in good health.

The CDR3 nucleotides are TGCGCCAGCAGCCTCAGAGGTGTCGTCCCCGGCGCGGGCAATCAGCCCCAGCATTTT. It specifies CASSLRGVVPGAGNQPQHF. The chain employs TRBV4-1 and TRBJ1-5, with D hard to call. The CDR3 length is 19 residues. Trimming removed 4 bases at V and 2 bases at J, with 24 bases between. Looked up from germline, CDR1 is MGHRA and CDR2 is YSYEKL.